Listed below are T cell receptor beta chains from one sample, sequenced in a study of T cell repertoires in cytomegalovirus infection. TCRdb ran MiXCR on the reads and lists one entry per CDR3 protein. This sample has fewer than 550,000 distinct CDR3 sequences, with 26% found just once. Sequenced sample: PBMCs. The receptors stem from a human donor in good health (CMV status not recorded). Some clones in this sample may be carry-over from other donors' samples. The CDR3 runs from the conserved cysteine through the conserved F or W. D genes are given only for firm matches. Expanded clones get a size class; other rows say once, few or many, or leave the size out.

j_call	clone_size	d_call	v_call	cdr3_aa	cdr3_nt
TRBJ1-1	few	.	TRBV12-5	CASGLVINKGGTEAFF	TGTGCTAGTGGTTTGGTAATAAACAAGGGGGGCACTGAAGCTTTCTTT
TRBJ1-2	once	.	TRBV19	CASSWDQGNYGYTF	TGTGCCAGTAGTTGGGATCAGGGGAACTATGGCTACACCTTC
TRBJ1-2	.	TRBD1	TRBV12-5	CASGPDRVHNYGYTF	TGTGCTAGTGGGCCCGACAGGGTCCACAACTATGGCTACACCTTC
TRBJ1-1	many	.	TRBV7-2	CASSLFGFLGTEAFF	TGTGCCAGCAGCTTATTTGGATTTTTAGGCACTGAAGCTTTCTTT
TRBJ1-3	many	.	TRBV7-8	CASSLALAASGNTIYF	TGTGCCAGCAGCTTAGCTTTGGCAGCCTCTGGAAACACCATATATTTT
TRBJ2-3	few	TRBD1	TRBV6-1	CASNRDRGRGDTQYF	TGTGCCAGCAACCGGGACAGGGGGCGCGGAGATACGCAGTATTTT
TRBJ2-4	.	.	TRBV4-1	CASSQVLSSNIQYF	TGCGCCAGCAGCCAAGTACTAAGCTCAAACATTCAGTACTTC
TRBJ1-1	.	.	TRBV7-9	CASSLGLPQGATEAFF	TGTGCCAGCAGCTTAGGCCTACCTCAGGGTGCCACTGAAGCTTTCTTT
TRBJ1-1	many	TRBD1	TRBV7-2	CASSPRGTMNTEAFF	TGTGCCAGCAGCCCCAGGGGGACAATGAACACTGAAGCTTTCTTT
TRBJ2-5	.	TRBD1	TRBV6-1	CASRPLGGRATQYF	TGTGCCAGCAGACCTTTAGGGGGCCGAGCGACCCAGTACTTC
TRBJ2-3	.	.	TRBV6-1	CASRDRDQRTDTQYF	TGTGCCAGCAGGGACCGGGACCAACGCACAGATACGCAGTATTTT
TRBJ2-1	.	.	TRBV29-1	CSVEDQSAEQFF	TGCAGCGTTGAAGATCAATCAGCAGAGCAGTTCTTC
TRBJ1-1	.	.	TRBV7-8	CASSFGMVEGAFF	TGTGCCAGCAGCTTTGGGATGGTCGAGGGAGCTTTCTTT
TRBJ2-1	.	.	TRBV5-4	CASSLIGTPYNEQFF	TGTGCCAGCAGCTTGATCGGCACTCCTTACAATGAGCAGTTCTTC
TRBJ2-5	.	.	TRBV5-1	CASRRDGGARDQYF	TGCGCCAGCAGACGGGACGGTGGGGCTCGGGACCAGTACTTC
TRBJ2-1	.	TRBD2	TRBV5-5	CASSSGLAGGKEQFF	TGTGCCAGCAGCTCAGGACTAGCGGGAGGGAAGGAGCAGTTCTTC